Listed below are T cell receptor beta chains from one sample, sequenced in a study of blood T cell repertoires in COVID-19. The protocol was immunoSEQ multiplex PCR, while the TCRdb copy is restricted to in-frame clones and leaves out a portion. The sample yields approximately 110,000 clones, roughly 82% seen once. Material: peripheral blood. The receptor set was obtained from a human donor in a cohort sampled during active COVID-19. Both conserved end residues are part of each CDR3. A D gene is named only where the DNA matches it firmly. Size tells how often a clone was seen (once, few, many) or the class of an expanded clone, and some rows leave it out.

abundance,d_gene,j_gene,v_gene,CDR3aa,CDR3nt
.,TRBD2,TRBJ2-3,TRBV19,CASKAGRTTDTQYF,TGTGCCTCTAAGGCCGGGAGGACCACAGATACGCAGTATTTT
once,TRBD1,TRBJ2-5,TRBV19,CASSILRDRVEETQYF,TGTGCCAGTAGTATCCTCCGGGACAGGGTTGAAGAGACCCAGTACTTC
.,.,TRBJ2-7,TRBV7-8,CASSLRQTYEQYF,TGTGCCAGCAGCCTTAGACAGACCTACGAGCAGTACTTC
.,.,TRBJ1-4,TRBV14,CASSLRHPSTNEKLFF,TGTGCCAGCAGCCTGAGACATCCATCAACTAATGAAAAACTGTTTTTT
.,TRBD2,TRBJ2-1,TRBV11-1,CASSFQLAGDNEQFF,TGTGCCAGCAGCTTCCAGCTAGCGGGAGACAATGAGCAGTTCTTC
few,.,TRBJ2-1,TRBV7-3,CASSPVGRGEQFF,TGTGCCAGCAGCCCCGTGGGAAGGGGTGAGCAGTTCTTC
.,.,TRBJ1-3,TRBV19,CASSTRGAGNTIYF,TGTGCCAGTAGTACCAGGGGAGCCGGAAACACCATATATTTT
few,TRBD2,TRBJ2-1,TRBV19,CASKVGSGSMNEQFF,TGTGCCAGTAAGGTCGGTAGCGGGAGCATGAATGAGCAGTTCTTC
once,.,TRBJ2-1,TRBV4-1,CASSQRDFPQAEQFF,TGCGCCAGCAGCCAAAGGGACTTTCCCCAAGCTGAGCAGTTCTTC
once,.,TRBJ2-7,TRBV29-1,CSVEEARGPVQYF,TGCAGCGTTGAAGAGGCGCGGGGCCCGGTGCAGTACTTC
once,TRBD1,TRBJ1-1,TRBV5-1,CASSTQGDTEAFF,TGCGCCAGCAGCACCCAGGGGGACACTGAAGCTTTCTTT
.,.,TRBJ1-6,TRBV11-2,CASSLFKINSPLHF,TGTGCCAGCAGTCTATTCAAGATCAATTCACCCCTCCACTTT
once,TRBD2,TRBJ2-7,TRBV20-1,CTAGDEQYF,TGCACCGCGGGGGACGAGCAGTACTTC
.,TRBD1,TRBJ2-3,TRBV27,CASSLFGDREDTDTQYF,TGTGCCAGCAGCCTTTTCGGGGACAGGGAGGACACAGATACGCAGTATTTT
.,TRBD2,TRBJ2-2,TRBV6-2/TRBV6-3,CASSSTTTSGRFATGELFF,TGTGCCAGCAGTTCCACGACAACTAGCGGGAGGTTCGCTACCGGGGAGCTGTTTTTT
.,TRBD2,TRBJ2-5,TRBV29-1,CSVAYGRGETQYF,TGCAGCGTTGCCTATGGGCGGGGGGAGACCCAGTACTTC
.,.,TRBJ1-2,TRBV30,CAWSVSGGDGYTF,TGTGCCTGGAGTGTTTCGGGGGGGGATGGCTACACCTTC
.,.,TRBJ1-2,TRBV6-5,CASSYRTANYGYTF,TGTGCCAGCAGTTACCGGACAGCTAACTATGGCTACACCTTC
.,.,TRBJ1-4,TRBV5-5,CASSPTGQTTNEKLFF,TGTGCCAGCAGCCCAACCGGACAGACAACTAATGAAAAACTGTTTTTT
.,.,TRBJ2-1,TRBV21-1,CASRKGEGCAGVYNEQFF,TGTGCCAGCAGAAAAGGGGAGGGCTGTGCGGGAGTCTACAATGAGCAGTTCTTC
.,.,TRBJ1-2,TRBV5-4,CASSRGGENYGYTF,TGTGCCAGCAGTCGAGGTGGGGAGAACTATGGCTACACCTTC
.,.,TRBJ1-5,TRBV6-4,CASRRGTPGPGQPQHF,TGTGCCAGCAGGCGCGGGACGCCAGGTCCGGGACAGCCCCAGCATTTT
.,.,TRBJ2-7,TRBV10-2,CASRPGNSYEQYF,TGCGCCAGCAGACCCGGGAACTCCTACGAGCAGTACTTC
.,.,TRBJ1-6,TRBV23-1,CASSTQTDTALHF,TGCGCCAGCAGTACCCAAACCGACACGGCCCTCCACTTT
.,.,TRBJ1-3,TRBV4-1,CASSQSVEFSGNTIYF,TGCGCCAGCAGCCAATCAGTGGAGTTCTCTGGAAACACCATATATTTT
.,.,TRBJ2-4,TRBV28,CASTITSKAKNIQYF,TGTGCCAGCACCATTACGTCTAAAGCCAAAAACATTCAGTACTTC
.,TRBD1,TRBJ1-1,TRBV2,CASSEGQGANTEAFF,TGTGCCAGCAGTGAGGGACAGGGGGCGAATACTGAAGCTTTCTTT
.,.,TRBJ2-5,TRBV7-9,CASSSSGSQETQYF,TGTGCCAGCAGCTCCTCGGGATCCCAAGAGACCCAGTACTTC
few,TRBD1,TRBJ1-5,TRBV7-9,CASSLDRGNQPQHF,TGTGCCAGCAGCTTAGACAGGGGTAATCAGCCCCAGCATTTT
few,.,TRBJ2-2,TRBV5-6,CAGCTPRRDLQNTGELFF,TGTGCCGGATGTACGCCTAGGCGGGATCTCCAGAACACCGGGGAGCTGTTTTTT
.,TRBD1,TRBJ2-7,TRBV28,CASSLHRTGSYEQYF,TGTGCCAGCAGTTTACATAGGACAGGGTCCTACGAGCAGTACTTC
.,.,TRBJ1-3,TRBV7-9,CASSLIWGPSSGNTIYF,TGTGCCAGCAGCTTAATATGGGGGCCTAGCTCTGGAAACACCATATATTTT
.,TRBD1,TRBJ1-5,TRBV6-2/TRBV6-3,CASSYQGQGRGQPQHF,TGTGCCAGCAGTTATCAGGGACAGGGGAGAGGACAGCCCCAGCATTTT
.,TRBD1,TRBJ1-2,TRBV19,CASSRKHRGSNYGYTF,TGTGCCAGTAGCCGCAAACACAGGGGTTCTAACTATGGCTACACCTTC
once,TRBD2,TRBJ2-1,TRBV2,CASSAGTSDYNEQFF,TGTGCCAGCAGTGCCGGGACTAGTGACTACAATGAGCAGTTCTTC
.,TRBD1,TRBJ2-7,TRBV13,CASSSTGAVSYEQYF,TGTGCCAGCAGCTCCACAGGGGCGGTCTCCTACGAGCAGTACTTC